This T cell receptor (beta chain) derives from a study of blood T cells in healthy people across ages. It was with a sample-barcoded 5' primer and a J-beta primer mix that a second PCR of roughly 7 to 12 cycles was run. TCRdb analysed the 5' RACE reads with MiXCR anew, one entry per CDR3 protein. The data contain more than 800,000 distinct CDR3 sequences, 29% of them singletons. The table lists this clonotype with a few counts. The V gene end was trimmed by 7 bases and the J gene end by 5 bases; junction bases not matched to a gene: 5. There are 13 residues in the CDR3. From germline, CDR1 is LNHDA and CDR2 SQIVND (reference sequence).

The chain carries TRBV19 and TRBJ1-2; 9 nucleotides agree with TRBD1. The sample was blood. The sequence was collected from a woman at least 80 years old in good health. CDR3 coding DNA: TGTGCCAGTACCCCGGACAGGGGTTATGGCTACACCTTC. This translates into CASTPDRGYGYTF.